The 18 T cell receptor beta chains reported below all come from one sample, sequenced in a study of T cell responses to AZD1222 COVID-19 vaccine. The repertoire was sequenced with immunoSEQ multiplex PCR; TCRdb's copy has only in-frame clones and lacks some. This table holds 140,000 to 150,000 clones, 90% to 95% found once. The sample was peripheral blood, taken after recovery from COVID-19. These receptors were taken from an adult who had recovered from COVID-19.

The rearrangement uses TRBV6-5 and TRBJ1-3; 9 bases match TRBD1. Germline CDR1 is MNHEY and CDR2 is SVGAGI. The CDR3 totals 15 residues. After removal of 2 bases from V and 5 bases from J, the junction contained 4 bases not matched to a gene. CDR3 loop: CASSYGGTGRNTIYF. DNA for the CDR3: TGTGCCAGCAGTTACGGGGGGACAGGGAGAAACACCATATATTTT.

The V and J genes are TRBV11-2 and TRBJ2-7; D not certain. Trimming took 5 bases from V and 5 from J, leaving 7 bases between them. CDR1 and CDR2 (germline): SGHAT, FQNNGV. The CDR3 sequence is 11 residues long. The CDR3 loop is CASSGSNEQYF. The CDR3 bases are TGTGCCAGCAGCGGTAGCAACGAGCAGTACTTC.

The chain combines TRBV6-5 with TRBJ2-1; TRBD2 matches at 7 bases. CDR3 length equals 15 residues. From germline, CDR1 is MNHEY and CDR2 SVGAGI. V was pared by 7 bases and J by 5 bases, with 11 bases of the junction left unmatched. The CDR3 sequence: CASKSGGSRNNEQFF. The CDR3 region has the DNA TGTGCCAGCAAGTCAGGCGGGAGTAGGAACAATGAGCAGTTCTTC.

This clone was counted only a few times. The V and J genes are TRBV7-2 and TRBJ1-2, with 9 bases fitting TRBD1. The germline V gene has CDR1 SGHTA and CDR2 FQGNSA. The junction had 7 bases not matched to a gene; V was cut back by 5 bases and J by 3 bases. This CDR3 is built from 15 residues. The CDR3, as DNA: TGTGCCAGCAGCCCTCAGACAGGGGGTGACTATGGCTACACCTTC. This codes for CASSPQTGGDYGYTF. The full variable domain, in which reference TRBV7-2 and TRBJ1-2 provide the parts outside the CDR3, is GAGVSQSPSNKVTEKGKDVELRCDPISGHTALYWYRQSLGQGLEFLIYFQGNSAPDKSGLPSDRFSAERTGGSVSTLTIQRTQQEDSAVYLCASSPQTGGDYGYTFGSGTRLTVV.

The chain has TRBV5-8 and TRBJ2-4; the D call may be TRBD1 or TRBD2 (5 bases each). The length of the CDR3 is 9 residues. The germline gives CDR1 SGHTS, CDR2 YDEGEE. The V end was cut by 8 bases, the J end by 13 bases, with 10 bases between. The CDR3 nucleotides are TGTGCCAGTGGGACGGGACAGTACTTC. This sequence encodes CASGTGQYF.

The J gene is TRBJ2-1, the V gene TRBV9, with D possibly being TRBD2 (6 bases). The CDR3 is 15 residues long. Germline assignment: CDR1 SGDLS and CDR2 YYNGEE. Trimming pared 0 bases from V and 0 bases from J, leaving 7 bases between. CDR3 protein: CASSVGRGSYNEQFF. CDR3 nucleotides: TGTGCCAGCAGCGTAGGGCGGGGCTCCTACAATGAGCAGTTCTTC.

CDR3 sequence (DNA): TGTGCCAGCAGCCAAGGCACAGGTCTTGAAAAACTGTTTTTT. It translates to CASSQGTGLEKLFF. This chain links TRBV3-1 (or the pseudogene TRBV3-2) with TRBJ1-4, with D perhaps matching TRBD1 (5 bases). Looked up from germline, CDR1 is LGHDT and CDR2 is YNNKEL (reference sequence). The length of the CDR3 is 14 residues. Between the trimmed V and J ends, which lost 1 base and 7 bases, there was a span of 10 bases.

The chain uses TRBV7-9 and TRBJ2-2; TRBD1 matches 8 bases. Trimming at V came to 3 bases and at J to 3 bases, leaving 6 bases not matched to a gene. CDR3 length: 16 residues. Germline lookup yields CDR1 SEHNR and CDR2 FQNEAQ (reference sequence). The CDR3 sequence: CASSFSRTGYTGELFF. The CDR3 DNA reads TGTGCCAGCAGCTTCTCCAGGACAGGGTACACCGGGGAGCTGTTTTTT.

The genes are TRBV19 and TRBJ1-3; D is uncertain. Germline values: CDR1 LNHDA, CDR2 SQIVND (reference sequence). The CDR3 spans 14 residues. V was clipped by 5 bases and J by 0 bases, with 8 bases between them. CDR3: CASSVQDSGNTIYF. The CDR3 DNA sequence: TGTGCCAGTAGTGTTCAAGACTCTGGAAACACCATATATTTT.

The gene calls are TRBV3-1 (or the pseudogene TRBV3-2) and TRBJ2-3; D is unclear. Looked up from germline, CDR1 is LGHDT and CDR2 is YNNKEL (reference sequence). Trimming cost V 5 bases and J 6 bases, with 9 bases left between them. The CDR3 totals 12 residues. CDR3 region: CASSSFPDTQYF. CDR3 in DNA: TGTGCCAGCAGCTCCTTTCCTGATACGCAGTATTTT.

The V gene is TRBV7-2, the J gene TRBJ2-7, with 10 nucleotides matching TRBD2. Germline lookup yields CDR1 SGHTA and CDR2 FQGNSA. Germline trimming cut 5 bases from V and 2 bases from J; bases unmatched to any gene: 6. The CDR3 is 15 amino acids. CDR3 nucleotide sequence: TGTGCCAGCAGCAGACGGACTAGCGGAACCTACGAGCAGTACTTC. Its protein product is CASSRRTSGTYEQYF.

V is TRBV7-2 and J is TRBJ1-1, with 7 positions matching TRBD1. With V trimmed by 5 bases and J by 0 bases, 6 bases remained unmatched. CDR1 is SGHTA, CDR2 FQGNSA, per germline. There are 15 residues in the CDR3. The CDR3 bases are TGTGCCAGCAGCCGGGACAGCAACTTGAACACTGAAGCTTTCTTT. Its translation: CASSRDSNLNTEAFF.

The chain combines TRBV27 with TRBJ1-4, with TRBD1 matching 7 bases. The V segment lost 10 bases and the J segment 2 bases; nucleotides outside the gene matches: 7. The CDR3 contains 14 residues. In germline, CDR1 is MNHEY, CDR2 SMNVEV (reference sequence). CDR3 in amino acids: CATSKGQTNEKLFF. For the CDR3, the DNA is TGTGCCACCTCCAAGGGACAGACTAATGAAAAACTGTTTTTT.

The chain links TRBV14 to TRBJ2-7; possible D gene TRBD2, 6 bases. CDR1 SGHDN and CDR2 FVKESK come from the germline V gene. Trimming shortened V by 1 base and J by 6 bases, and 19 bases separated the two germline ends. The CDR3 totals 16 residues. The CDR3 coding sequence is TGTGCCAGCAGCCAAGGGCCGTGGAGGGGCCGATTCGAGCAGTACTTC. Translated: CASSQGPWRGRFEQYF.

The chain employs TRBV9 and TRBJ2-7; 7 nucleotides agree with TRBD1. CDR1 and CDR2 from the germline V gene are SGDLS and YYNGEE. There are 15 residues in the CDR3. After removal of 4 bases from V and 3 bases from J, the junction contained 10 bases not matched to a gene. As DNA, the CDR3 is TGTGCCAGCAGCCCGACAGGGTCCCGACTCTACGAGCAGTACTTC. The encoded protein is CASSPTGSRLYEQYF.

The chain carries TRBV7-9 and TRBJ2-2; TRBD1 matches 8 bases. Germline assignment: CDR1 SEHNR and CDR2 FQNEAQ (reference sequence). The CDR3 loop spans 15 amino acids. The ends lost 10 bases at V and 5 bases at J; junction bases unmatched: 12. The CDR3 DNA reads TGTGCCACCCAGGGGGCGAGAGTCATGACCGGGGAGCTGTTTTTT. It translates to CATQGARVMTGELFF.

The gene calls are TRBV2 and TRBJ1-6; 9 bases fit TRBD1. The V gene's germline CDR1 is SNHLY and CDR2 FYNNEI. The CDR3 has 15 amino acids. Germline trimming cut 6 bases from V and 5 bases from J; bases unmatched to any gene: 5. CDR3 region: CASSLTGGDNSPLHF. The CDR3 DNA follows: TGTGCCAGCAGCTTGACAGGGGGAGATAATTCACCCCTCCACTTT. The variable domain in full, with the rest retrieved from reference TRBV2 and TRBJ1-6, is EPEVTQTPSHQVTQMGQEVILRCVPISNHLYFYWYRQILGQKVEFLVSFYNNEISEKSEIFDDQFSVERPDGSNFTLKIRSTKLEDSAMYFCASSLTGGDNSPLHFGNGTRLTVT.

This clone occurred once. The CDR3 bases are TGCGCCAGCAGCTTAGGGACTGACACCTCCTACGAGCAGTACTTC. Translating it yields CASSLGTDTSYEQYF. The J gene is TRBJ2-7, the V gene TRBV5-1; a possible D gene is TRBD2 (6 bases). The CDR3 spans 15 residues. The V and J ends lost 2 bases and 0 bases respectively, with 12 bases between them. Germline CDR1 SGHRS, CDR2 YFSETQ.